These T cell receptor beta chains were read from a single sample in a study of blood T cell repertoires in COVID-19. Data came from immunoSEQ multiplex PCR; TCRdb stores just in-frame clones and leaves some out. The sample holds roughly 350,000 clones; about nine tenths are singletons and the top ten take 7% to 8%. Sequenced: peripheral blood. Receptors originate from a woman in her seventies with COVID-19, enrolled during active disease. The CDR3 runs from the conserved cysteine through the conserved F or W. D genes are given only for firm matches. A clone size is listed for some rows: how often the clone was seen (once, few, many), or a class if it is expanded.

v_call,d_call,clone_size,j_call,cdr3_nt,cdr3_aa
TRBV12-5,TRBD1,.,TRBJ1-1,TGTGCTAGTGGGACAGGGGCCCCTGAAGCTTTCTTT,CASGTGAPEAFF
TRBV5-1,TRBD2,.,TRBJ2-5,TGCGCCAGCAGCTTGGGGCTAGCGGGGCGGGAGACCCAGTACTTC,CASSLGLAGRETQYF
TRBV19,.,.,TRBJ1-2,TGTGCCAGTAGTATTGAGGGTTCGAGAGGCTACACCTTC,CASSIEGSRGYTF
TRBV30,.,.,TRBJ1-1,TGTGCCTGGAGTCCAACTGGGCGCAGAACGATCTCTGAAGCTTTCTTT,CAWSPTGRRTISEAFF
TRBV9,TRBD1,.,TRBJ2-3,TGTGCCAGCAGCGTAGAGGGGGCTGTAGGTTCCGGAACAGATACGCAGTATTTT,CASSVEGAVGSGTDTQYF
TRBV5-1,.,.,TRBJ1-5,TGCGCCAGCAGCTTGCGTAGCAATCAGCCCCAGCATTTT,CASSLRSNQPQHF
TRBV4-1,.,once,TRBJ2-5,TGCGCCAGCAGCCAAGGAGCGACAGAGACCCAGTACTTC,CASSQGATETQYF
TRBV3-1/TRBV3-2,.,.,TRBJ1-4,TGTGCCAGCAGCCAAGTGGAGTGGAGCGTTCAGGAAAAACTGTTTTTT,CASSQVEWSVQEKLFF
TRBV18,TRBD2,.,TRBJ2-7,TGTGCCAGCTCACCGATTGGGACTAGCGGACGAGAGCAGTACTTC,CASSPIGTSGREQYF
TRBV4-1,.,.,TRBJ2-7,TGCGCCAGCAGCCCAAACCTTGTCGTGTGGGGGACTCGCTCCTACGAGCAGTACTTC,CASSPNLVVWGTRSYEQYF
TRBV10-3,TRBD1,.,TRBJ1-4,TGTGCCATCAGTGGAGGGACAGGGGTCAGAGGAACTAATGAAAAACTGTTTTTT,CAISGGTGVRGTNEKLFF
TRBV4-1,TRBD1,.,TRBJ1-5,TGCGCCAGCAGCCAAGACCTGGGACAGTCTAGCAATCAGCCCCAGCATTTT,CASSQDLGQSSNQPQHF
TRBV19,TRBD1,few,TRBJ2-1,TGTGCCAGTAGGGGACAGAAGAGTTTGTTCTTC,CASRGQKSLFF
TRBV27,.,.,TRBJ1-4,TGTGCCAGCAGTCCCTACAGGGATTATAATGAAAAACTGTTTTTT,CASSPYRDYNEKLFF
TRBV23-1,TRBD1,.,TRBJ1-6,TGCGCCAGCAGTCAATCTGTTTTTGGGACAGGGGATTCACCCCTCCACTTT,CASSQSVFGTGDSPLHF
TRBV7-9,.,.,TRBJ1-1,TGTGCCAGCAGCTTAGGGGGACAAATGAACACTGAAGCTTTCTTT,CASSLGGQMNTEAFF
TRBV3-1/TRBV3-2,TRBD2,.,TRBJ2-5,TGTGCCAGCAGCCAAGCTTTTCTGGGGGGGGAGACCCAGTACTTC,CASSQAFLGGETQYF
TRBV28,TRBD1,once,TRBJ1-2,TGTGCCAGCAGTTTTGTCTATCTGGGACAGAAAATTAACTATGGCTACACCTTC,CASSFVYLGQKINYGYTF